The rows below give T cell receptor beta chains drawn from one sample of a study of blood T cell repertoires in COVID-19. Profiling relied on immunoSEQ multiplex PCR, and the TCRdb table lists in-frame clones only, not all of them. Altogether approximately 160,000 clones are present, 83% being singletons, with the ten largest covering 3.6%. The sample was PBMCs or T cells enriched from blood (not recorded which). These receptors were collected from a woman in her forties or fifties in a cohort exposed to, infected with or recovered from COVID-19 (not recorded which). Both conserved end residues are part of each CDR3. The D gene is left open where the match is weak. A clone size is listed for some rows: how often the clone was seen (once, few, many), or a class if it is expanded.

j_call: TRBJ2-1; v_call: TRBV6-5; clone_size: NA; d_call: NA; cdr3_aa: CASSPRVSSYNEQFF; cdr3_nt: TGTGCCAGCAGTCCGAGGGTAAGCTCCTACAATGAGCAGTTCTTC
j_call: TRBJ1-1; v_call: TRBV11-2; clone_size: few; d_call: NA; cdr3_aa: CASSFTIRDTEAFF; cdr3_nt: TGTGCCAGCAGCTTTACGATACGGGACACTGAAGCTTTCTTT
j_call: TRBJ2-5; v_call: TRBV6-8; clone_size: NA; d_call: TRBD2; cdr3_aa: CASSSLPPGGVETQYF; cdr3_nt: TGTGCCAGCAGCTCCCTCCCCCCGGGGGGGGTCGAGACCCAGTACTTC
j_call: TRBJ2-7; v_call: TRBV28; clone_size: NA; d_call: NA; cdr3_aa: CASIFSQGRSSEQYF; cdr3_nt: TGTGCCAGCATCTTCTCACAGGGAAGAAGTTCCGAGCAGTACTTC
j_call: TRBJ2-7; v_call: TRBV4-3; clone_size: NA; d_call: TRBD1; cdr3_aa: CASSQDPDRAYEQYF; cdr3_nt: TGCGCCAGCAGCCAAGACCCGGACAGGGCCTACGAGCAGTACTTC
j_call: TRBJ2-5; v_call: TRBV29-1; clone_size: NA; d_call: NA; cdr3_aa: CSVEDGGAQETQYF; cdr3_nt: TGCAGCGTTGAAGACGGAGGGGCCCAAGAGACCCAGTACTTC
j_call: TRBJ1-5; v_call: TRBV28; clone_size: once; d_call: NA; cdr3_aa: CASSYLGGNQPQHF; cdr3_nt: TGTGCCAGCAGTTATCTGGGAGGGAATCAGCCCCAGCATTTT
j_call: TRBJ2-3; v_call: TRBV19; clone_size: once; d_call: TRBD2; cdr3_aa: CASSINPSGAGDTQYF; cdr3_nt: TGTGCCAGTAGTATAAATCCTAGCGGGGCGGGAGATACGCAGTATTTT
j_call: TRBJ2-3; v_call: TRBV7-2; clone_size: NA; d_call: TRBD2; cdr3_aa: CASTLRGGATDTQYF; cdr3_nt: TGTGCCAGCACCCTACGCGGGGGGGCTACAGATACGCAGTATTTT
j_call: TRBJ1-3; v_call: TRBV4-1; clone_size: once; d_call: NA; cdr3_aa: CASSQDPGRSGNTIYF; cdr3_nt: TGCGCCAGCAGCCAAGATCCGGGGAGGTCTGGAAACACCATATATTTT
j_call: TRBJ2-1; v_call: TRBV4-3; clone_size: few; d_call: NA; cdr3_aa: CASSQGAYNEQFF; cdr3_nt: TGCGCCAGCAGCCAAGGGGCGTACAATGAGCAGTTCTTC
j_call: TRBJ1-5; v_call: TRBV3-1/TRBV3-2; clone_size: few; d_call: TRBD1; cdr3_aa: CASSQTGTANQPQHF; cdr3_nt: TGTGCCAGCAGCCAAACCGGGACAGCTAATCAGCCCCAGCATTTT
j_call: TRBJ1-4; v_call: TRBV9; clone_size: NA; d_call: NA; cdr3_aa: CASSPREGNEKLFF; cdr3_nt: TGTGCCAGCAGCCCCAGGGAGGGTAACGAAAAACTGTTTTTT
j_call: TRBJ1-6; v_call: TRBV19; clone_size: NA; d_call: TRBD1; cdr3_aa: CASTLGWGQGNSPLHF; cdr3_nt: TGTGCCAGTACACTAGGCTGGGGACAGGGGAATTCACCCCTCCACTTT
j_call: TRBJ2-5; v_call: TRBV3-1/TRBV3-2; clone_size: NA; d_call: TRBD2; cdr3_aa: CASSQPRTSGVETQYF; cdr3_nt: TGTGCCAGCAGCCAACCTAGGACTAGCGGGGTGGAGACCCAGTACTTC
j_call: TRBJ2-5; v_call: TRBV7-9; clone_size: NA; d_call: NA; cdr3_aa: CASSPGVETQYF; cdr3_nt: TGTGCCAGCAGCCCAGGGGTCGAGACCCAGTACTTC
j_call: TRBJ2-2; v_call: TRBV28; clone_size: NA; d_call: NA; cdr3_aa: CASNDREDWHNTGELFF; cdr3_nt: TGTGCCAGCAATGATAGGGAGGACTGGCATAACACCGGGGAGCTGTTTTTT
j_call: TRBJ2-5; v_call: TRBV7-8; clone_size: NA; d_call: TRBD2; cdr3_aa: CASSPGERGTETQYF; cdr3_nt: TGTGCCAGCAGTCCCGGGGAGCGGGGGACAGAGACCCAGTACTTC
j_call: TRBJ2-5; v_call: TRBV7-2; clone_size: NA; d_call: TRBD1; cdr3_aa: CASSLQTGVQETQYF; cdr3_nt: TGTGCCAGCAGCTTACAAACAGGGGTCCAAGAGACCCAGTACTTC
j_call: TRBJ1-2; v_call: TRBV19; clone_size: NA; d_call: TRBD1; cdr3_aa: CASTPPGTGYDGYGYTF; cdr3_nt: TGTGCCAGTACCCCCCCCGGGACAGGCTATGACGGCTATGGCTACACCTTC
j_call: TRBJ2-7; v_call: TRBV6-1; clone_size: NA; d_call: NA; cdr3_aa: CASSEAARAYEQYF; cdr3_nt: TGTGCCAGCAGTGAAGCGGCCAGGGCCTACGAGCAGTACTTC
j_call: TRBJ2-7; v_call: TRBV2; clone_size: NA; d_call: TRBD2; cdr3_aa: CASSEAAGAPYEQYF; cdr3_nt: TGTGCCAGCAGTGAGGCAGCGGGGGCACCCTACGAGCAGTACTTC
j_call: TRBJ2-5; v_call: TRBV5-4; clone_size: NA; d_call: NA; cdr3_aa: CASSHGQSDQTQYF; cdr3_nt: TGTGCCAGCAGCCACGGACAGAGTGATCAGACCCAGTACTTC
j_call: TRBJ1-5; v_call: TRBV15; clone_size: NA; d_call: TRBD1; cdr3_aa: CATSIRQGGGNQPQHF; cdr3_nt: TGTGCCACCAGTATACGACAGGGCGGTGGCAATCAGCCCCAGCATTTT
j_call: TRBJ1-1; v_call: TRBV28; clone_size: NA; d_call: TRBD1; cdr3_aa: CASSLGQVETEAFF; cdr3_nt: TGTGCCAGCAGTTTGGGACAGGTAGAGACTGAAGCTTTCTTT
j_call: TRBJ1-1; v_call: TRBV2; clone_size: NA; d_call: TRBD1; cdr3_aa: CASSQRDRDMNTEAFF; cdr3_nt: TGTGCCAGCAGTCAAAGGGACAGAGACATGAACACTGAAGCTTTCTTT
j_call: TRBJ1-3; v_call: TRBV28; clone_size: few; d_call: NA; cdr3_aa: CASSLYGGTSGNTIYF; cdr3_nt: TGTGCCAGCAGTTTATACGGCGGAACCTCTGGAAACACCATATATTTT
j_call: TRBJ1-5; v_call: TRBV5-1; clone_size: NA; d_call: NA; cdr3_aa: CASSEVGGMGQPQHF; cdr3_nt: TGCGCCAGCTCAGAAGTAGGGGGAATGGGTCAGCCCCAGCATTTT
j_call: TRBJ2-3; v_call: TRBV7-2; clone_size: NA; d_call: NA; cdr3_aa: CAVNGVTTDTQYF; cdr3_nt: TGTGCCGTGAACGGGGTCACCACAGATACGCAGTATTTT
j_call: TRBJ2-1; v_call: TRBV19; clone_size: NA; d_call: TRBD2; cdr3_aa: CASKGTSSYNEQFF; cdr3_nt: TGTGCCAGTAAGGGGACTAGCTCCTACAATGAGCAGTTCTTC
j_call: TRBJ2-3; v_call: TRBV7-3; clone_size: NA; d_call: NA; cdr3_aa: CASSPEYTDTQYF; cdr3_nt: TGTGCCAGCAGCCCGGAGTACACAGATACGCAGTATTTT
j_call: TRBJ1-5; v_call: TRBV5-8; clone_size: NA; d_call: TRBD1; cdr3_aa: CASSLGQENNQPQHF; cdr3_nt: TGTGCCAGCAGCCTGGGACAGGAGAACAATCAGCCCCAGCATTTT
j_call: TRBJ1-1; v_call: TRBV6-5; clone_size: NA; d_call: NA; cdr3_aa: CASLESGEAFF; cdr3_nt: TGTGCCAGCTTAGAGAGCGGTGAAGCTTTCTTT
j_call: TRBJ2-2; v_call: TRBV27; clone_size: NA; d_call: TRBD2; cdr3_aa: CASSFFGTSGRQTGELFF; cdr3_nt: TGTGCCAGCAGTTTTTTCGGGACTAGCGGGAGACAGACCGGGGAGCTGTTTTTT
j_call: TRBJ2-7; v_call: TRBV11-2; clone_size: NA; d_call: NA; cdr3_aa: CASSLGPSESYEQYF; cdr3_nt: TGTGCCAGCAGCTTAGGTCCCAGTGAATCCTACGAGCAGTACTTC
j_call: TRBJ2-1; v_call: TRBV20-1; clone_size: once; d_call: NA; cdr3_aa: CSASVGGAYNEQFF; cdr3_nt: TGCAGTGCCAGTGTAGGGGGGGCCTACAATGAGCAGTTCTTC